These T cell receptor beta chains were read from a single sample in a study of blood T cell repertoires in COVID-19. Repertoires were generated with immunoSEQ multiplex PCR, while TCRdb's copy carries only in-frame clones and drops some. The data contain 250,000 to 400,000 clones, roughly 90% of them singletons. What was sequenced was peripheral blood. The source of these receptors is a woman between 25 and 40 years old with COVID-19, enrolled during active disease. The CDR3 runs from the conserved cysteine through the conserved F or W. Each record gives: CDR3 DNA, CDR3 protein, V gene, D gene, clone size, J gene. The D gene is left open where the match is weak. The size entry is marked missing in some rows and otherwise reads once, few, many or a size class.

cdr3_nt: TGCAGCGTTGGTCAGGGAGGGGACACTGAAGCTTTCTTT
cdr3_aa: CSVGQGGDTEAFF
v_call: TRBV29-1
d_call: NA
clone_size: NA
j_call: TRBJ1-1

cdr3_nt: TGTGCCAGCAGCTTAGCCCGGACAGGGCCTTCGGGGAGGAACACTGAAGCTTTCTTT
cdr3_aa: CASSLARTGPSGRNTEAFF
v_call: TRBV7-9
d_call: TRBD1
clone_size: NA
j_call: TRBJ1-1

cdr3_nt: TGCGCCAGCAGCTCGACAGGGGATCTCTATTCACCCCTCCACTTT
cdr3_aa: CASSSTGDLYSPLHF
v_call: TRBV5-1
d_call: TRBD1
clone_size: NA
j_call: TRBJ1-6

cdr3_nt: TGTGCCAGCTCACCATCAACAGCGGGGTCTGGAAACACCATATATTTT
cdr3_aa: CASSPSTAGSGNTIYF
v_call: TRBV18
d_call: NA
clone_size: NA
j_call: TRBJ1-3

cdr3_nt: TGCGCCAGCAGCCCCGGGACAGGGCCTTACAATGAGCAGTTCTTC
cdr3_aa: CASSPGTGPYNEQFF
v_call: TRBV5-1
d_call: TRBD1
clone_size: NA
j_call: TRBJ2-1

cdr3_nt: TGTGCCAGCTCACCTTCGGACAGGCCTCGGGCAGCAGGTGGCTACACCTTC
cdr3_aa: CASSPSDRPRAAGGYTF
v_call: TRBV18
d_call: TRBD1
clone_size: NA
j_call: TRBJ1-2

cdr3_nt: TGCGCCAGCAGCCAACAGGGGGCTGCCGGGGAGCTGTTTTTT
cdr3_aa: CASSQQGAAGELFF
v_call: TRBV4-1
d_call: TRBD1
clone_size: NA
j_call: TRBJ2-2

cdr3_nt: TGTGCCAGCAGCTCGTCCCGACAGGGTAACACCGGGGAGCTGTTTTTT
cdr3_aa: CASSSSRQGNTGELFF
v_call: TRBV5-6
d_call: TRBD1
clone_size: NA
j_call: TRBJ2-2

cdr3_nt: TGTGCCAGCAGTGATCCTCGCTCGGTCGGTGAAAAACTGTTTTTT
cdr3_aa: CASSDPRSVGEKLFF
v_call: TRBV25-1
d_call: NA
clone_size: NA
j_call: TRBJ1-4

cdr3_nt: TGCGCCAGCAGTGAGACAGGGTACAATCAGCCCCAGCATTTT
cdr3_aa: CASSETGYNQPQHF
v_call: TRBV10-2
d_call: NA
clone_size: NA
j_call: TRBJ1-5

cdr3_nt: TGTGCCAGCAGTCTGGACAGGGCCCGCACCGGGGAGCTGTTTTTT
cdr3_aa: CASSLDRARTGELFF
v_call: TRBV6-5
d_call: TRBD1
clone_size: once
j_call: TRBJ2-2

cdr3_nt: TGTGCCAGCAGCGTAGGGGGACTAGCGACGGATGAGCAGTTCTTC
cdr3_aa: CASSVGGLATDEQFF
v_call: TRBV9
d_call: TRBD2
clone_size: NA
j_call: TRBJ2-1

cdr3_nt: TGTGCCAGCAGCTTAGACAGGTTCTCTGGAAACACCATATATTTT
cdr3_aa: CASSLDRFSGNTIYF
v_call: TRBV7-2
d_call: NA
clone_size: once
j_call: TRBJ1-3

cdr3_nt: TGCGCCAGCAGCCGGACTAGCGGGAGCGATGAGCAGTTCTTC
cdr3_aa: CASSRTSGSDEQFF
v_call: TRBV5-1
d_call: TRBD2
clone_size: NA
j_call: TRBJ2-1

cdr3_nt: TGCAGTGCTAGTACCCAGCGGGAGGGAGGCGAGCAGTACTTC
cdr3_aa: CSASTQREGGEQYF
v_call: TRBV20-1
d_call: TRBD2
clone_size: once
j_call: TRBJ2-7

cdr3_nt: TGTGCCAGCAGTTTCTTAACAGGGTCTAGGGGGACCTATGGCTACACCTTC
cdr3_aa: CASSFLTGSRGTYGYTF
v_call: TRBV27
d_call: NA
clone_size: NA
j_call: TRBJ1-2

cdr3_nt: TGTGCCAGCAGCCGGAGCCCCCCCTCTGGGGCTTTCTTT
cdr3_aa: CASSRSPPSGAFF
v_call: TRBV27
d_call: NA
clone_size: NA
j_call: TRBJ1-1

cdr3_nt: TGCGCCAGCAGCCAGACCCTACAGGGCGAAGCTTTCTTT
cdr3_aa: CASSQTLQGEAFF
v_call: TRBV4-1
d_call: NA
clone_size: once
j_call: TRBJ1-1

cdr3_nt: TGTGCCACCCTAAACCCGGGACAGGGGGCCTCTGGGGCCAACGTCCTGACTTTC
cdr3_aa: CATLNPGQGASGANVLTF
v_call: TRBV28
d_call: TRBD1
clone_size: NA
j_call: TRBJ2-6

cdr3_nt: TGTGCCAGCTCACCACAGGCGGAAGGTCGGGGCTCTGGAAACACCATATATTTT
cdr3_aa: CASSPQAEGRGSGNTIYF
v_call: TRBV18
d_call: NA
clone_size: NA
j_call: TRBJ1-3

cdr3_nt: TGCGCCAGCAGCAGAGACTCCAGCTCTGGAAACACCATATATTTT
cdr3_aa: CASSRDSSSGNTIYF
v_call: TRBV5-1
d_call: NA
clone_size: NA
j_call: TRBJ1-3

cdr3_nt: TGTGCCAGCAGCTTATATCCTAGCCTAGTAAATGAGCAGTTCTTC
cdr3_aa: CASSLYPSLVNEQFF
v_call: TRBV7-3
d_call: NA
clone_size: NA
j_call: TRBJ2-1

cdr3_nt: TGTGCCAGCAGTCTCGTGCGGGGCACAGATACGCAGTATTTT
cdr3_aa: CASSLVRGTDTQYF
v_call: TRBV6-6
d_call: NA
clone_size: once
j_call: TRBJ2-3

cdr3_nt: TGTGCCAGCAGCTCTTGGACTAGCGGGAGGTGGGGCACAGATACGCAGTATTTT
cdr3_aa: CASSSWTSGRWGTDTQYF
v_call: TRBV11-2
d_call: TRBD2
clone_size: NA
j_call: TRBJ2-3

cdr3_nt: TGTGCCAGCAGCGCACACTACAGGGAGAATTCACCCCTCCACTTT
cdr3_aa: CASSAHYRENSPLHF
v_call: TRBV9
d_call: NA
clone_size: NA
j_call: TRBJ1-6

cdr3_nt: TGTGCCAGCAGCCAAGAAAGAAGAGCGGTTGACTCCTACAATGAGCAGTTCTTC
cdr3_aa: CASSQERRAVDSYNEQFF
v_call: TRBV4-2
d_call: NA
clone_size: NA
j_call: TRBJ2-1

cdr3_nt: TGCAGCGTTGTCCGAGCGAACAGGGTTAACTATGGCTACACCTTC
cdr3_aa: CSVVRANRVNYGYTF
v_call: TRBV29-1
d_call: NA
clone_size: NA
j_call: TRBJ1-2

cdr3_nt: TGTGCCAGCTCACCCGCGACAGGACTCTCCATCACCGGGGAGCTGTTTTTT
cdr3_aa: CASSPATGLSITGELFF
v_call: TRBV18
d_call: NA
clone_size: NA
j_call: TRBJ2-2

cdr3_nt: TGTGCCAGTAGTATAAGTACCGGGTGGGTGAACACTGAAGCTTTCTTT
cdr3_aa: CASSISTGWVNTEAFF
v_call: TRBV19
d_call: NA
clone_size: NA
j_call: TRBJ1-1

cdr3_nt: TGCAGCGTCGATAACAGGGGCACTGAAGCTTTCTTT
cdr3_aa: CSVDNRGTEAFF
v_call: TRBV29-1
d_call: TRBD1
clone_size: NA
j_call: TRBJ1-1

cdr3_nt: TGTGCCTCGACCTCGGAGAGAGGAGGAAACACCATATATTTT
cdr3_aa: CASTSERGGNTIYF
v_call: TRBV30
d_call: NA
clone_size: NA
j_call: TRBJ1-3